The present TCR beta chain was sequenced within a study of human T cells and chemical hapten exposure. Study-wide background: TCR yields per sample varied mostly from small pooled library volume differences.

Notes on the study in general: Counts of TCRs above 1 in 1000 frequency stayed unchanged with DPC sensitization.

The CDR3 runs to 13 residues. V lost 0 bases and J lost 2, with 4 bases in between. Germline V lookup: CDR1 SGDLS, CDR2 YYNGEE. This clonotype was found many times. What it binds is unknown. Time point denoted: healthy volunteer bleed at 2 weeks. Unfractionated whole blood yielded total RNA. Individual cDNA molecules each carried unique molecular identifiers attached by the library. TCRdb reprocessed the RACE reads via MiXCR and lists one record per CDR3 protein. The sample yields around 45,000 distinct CDR3 sequences, about 4.1% seen once. The specimen sequenced was whole blood. This rearrangement joins TRBV9 to TRBJ2-3; the D is unclear. The sequence was collected from a human donor in good health. Some clones in this sample may be carry-over from other donors' samples. CDR3 region: CASSVVSTDTQYF. CDR3 nucleotides: TGTGCCAGCAGCGTAGTGTCCACAGATACGCAGTATTTT.